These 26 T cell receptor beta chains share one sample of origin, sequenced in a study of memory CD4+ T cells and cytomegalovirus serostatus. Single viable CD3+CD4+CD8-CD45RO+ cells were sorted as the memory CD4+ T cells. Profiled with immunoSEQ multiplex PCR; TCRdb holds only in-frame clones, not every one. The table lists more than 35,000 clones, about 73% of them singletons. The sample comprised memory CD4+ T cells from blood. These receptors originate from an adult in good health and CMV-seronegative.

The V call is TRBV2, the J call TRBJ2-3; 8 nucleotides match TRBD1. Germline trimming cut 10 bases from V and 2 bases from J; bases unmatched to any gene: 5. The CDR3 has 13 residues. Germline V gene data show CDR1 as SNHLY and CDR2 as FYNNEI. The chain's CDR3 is CATAGQVTDTQYF. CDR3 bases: TGTGCCACCGCGGGACAGGTCACAGATACGCAGTATTTT.

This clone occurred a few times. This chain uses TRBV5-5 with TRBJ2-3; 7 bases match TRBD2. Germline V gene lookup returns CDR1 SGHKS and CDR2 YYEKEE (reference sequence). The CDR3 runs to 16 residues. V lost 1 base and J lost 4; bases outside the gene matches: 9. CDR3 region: CASSLMPSGGADTQYF. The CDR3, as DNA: TGTGCCAGCAGCTTGATGCCGTCTGGGGGGGCAGATACGCAGTATTTT.

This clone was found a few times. The CDR3 DNA is TGTGCCATCAGTGTGCAGGGGAACTATGGCTACACCTTC. Translation: CAISVQGNYGYTF. The chain uses TRBV10-3 and TRBJ1-2, with a weak D call TRBD1 (6 bases). CDR3 length equals 13 residues. Germline values: CDR1 ENHRY, CDR2 SYGVKD. Trimming shortened V by 4 bases and J by 2 bases, and 8 bases separated the two germline ends.

As DNA, the CDR3 is TGTGCCAGCAGCCCGTTTTCTGCCGGGGAGCTGTTTTTT. It specifies CASSPFSAGELFF. The genes are TRBV11-2 and TRBJ2-2; unclear D gene. The ends were cut back, 5 bases at V and 6 bases at J, with 10 bases in the middle. CDR1 and CDR2 from the germline V gene are SGHAT and FQNNGV. The CDR3 loop spans 13 amino acids.

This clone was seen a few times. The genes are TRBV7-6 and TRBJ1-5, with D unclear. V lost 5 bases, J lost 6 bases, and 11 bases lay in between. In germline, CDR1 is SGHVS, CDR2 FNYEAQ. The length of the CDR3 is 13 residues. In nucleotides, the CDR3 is TGTGCCAGCAGCCTTGATGGCATTCAGCCCCAGCATTTT. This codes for CASSLDGIQPQHF.

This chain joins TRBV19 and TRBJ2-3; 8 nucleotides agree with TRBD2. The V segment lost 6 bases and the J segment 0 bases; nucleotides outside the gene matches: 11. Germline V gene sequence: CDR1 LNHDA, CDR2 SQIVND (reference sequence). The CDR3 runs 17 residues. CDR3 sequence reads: CASSKKGAGGSTDTQYF. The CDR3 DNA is TGTGCCAGTAGCAAAAAGGGCGCGGGGGGAAGCACAGATACGCAGTATTTT.

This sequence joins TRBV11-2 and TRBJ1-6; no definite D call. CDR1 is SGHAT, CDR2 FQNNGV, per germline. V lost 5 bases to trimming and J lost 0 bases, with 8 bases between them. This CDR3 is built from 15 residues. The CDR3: CASSKESSYNSPLHF. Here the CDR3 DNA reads TGTGCCAGCAGCAAGGAGAGCTCCTATAATTCACCCCTCCACTTT.

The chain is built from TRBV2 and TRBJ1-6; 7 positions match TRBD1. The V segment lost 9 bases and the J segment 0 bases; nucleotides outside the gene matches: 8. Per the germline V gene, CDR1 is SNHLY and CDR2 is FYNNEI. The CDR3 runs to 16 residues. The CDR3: CASLEGASSYNSPLHF. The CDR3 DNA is TGTGCCAGTCTCGAGGGGGCTAGCTCCTATAATTCACCCCTCCACTTT.

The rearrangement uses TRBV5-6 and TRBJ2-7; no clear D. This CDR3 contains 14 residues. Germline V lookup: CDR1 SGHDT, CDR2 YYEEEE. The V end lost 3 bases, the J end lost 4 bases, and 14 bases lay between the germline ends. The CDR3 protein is CASSSYKANYEQYF. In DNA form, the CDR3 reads TGTGCCAGCAGCTCCTACAAGGCAAATTACGAGCAGTACTTC.

This chain's CDR3 is CASSVSVGEPQHF. CDR3 nucleotides: TGTGCCAGCAGTGTAAGTGTGGGTGAGCCCCAGCATTTT. This rearrangement joins TRBV5-5 to TRBJ1-5; D gene ambiguous. This CDR3 contains 13 residues. Deletions cut 5 bases from V and 8 bases from J, with 14 bases between. Germline V gene lookup returns CDR1 SGHKS and CDR2 YYEKEE (reference sequence).

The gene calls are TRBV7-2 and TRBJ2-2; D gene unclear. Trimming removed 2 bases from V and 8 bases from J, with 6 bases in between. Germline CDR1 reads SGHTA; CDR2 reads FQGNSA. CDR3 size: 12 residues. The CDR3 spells CASSLRVGELFF. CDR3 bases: TGTGCCAGCAGCTTAAGGGTAGGGGAGCTGTTTTTT.

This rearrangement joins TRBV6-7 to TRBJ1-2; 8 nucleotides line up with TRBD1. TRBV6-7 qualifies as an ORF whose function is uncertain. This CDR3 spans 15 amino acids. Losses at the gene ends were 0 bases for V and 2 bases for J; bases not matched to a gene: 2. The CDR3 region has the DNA TGTGCCAGCAGTTACTCCCGGGACAGGAACTATGGCTACACCTTC. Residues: CASSYSRDRNYGYTF.

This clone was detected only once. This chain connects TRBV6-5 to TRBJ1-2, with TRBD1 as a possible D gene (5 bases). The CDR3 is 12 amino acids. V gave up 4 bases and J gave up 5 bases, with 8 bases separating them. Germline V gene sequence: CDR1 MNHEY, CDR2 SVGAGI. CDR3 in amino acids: CASSSGGYGYTF. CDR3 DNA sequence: TGTGCCAGCAGTTCCGGGGGGTATGGCTACACCTTC.

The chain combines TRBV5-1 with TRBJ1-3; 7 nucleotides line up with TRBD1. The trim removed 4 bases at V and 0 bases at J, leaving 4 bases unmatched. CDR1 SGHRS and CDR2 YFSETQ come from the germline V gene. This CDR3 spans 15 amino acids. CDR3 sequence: CASSAGQSSGNTIYF. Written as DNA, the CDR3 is TGCGCCAGCAGCGCGGGACAGAGCTCTGGAAACACCATATATTTT.

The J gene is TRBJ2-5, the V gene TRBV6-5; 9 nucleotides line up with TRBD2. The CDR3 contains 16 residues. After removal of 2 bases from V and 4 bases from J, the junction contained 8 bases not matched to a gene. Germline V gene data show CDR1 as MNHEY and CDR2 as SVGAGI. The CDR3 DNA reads TGTGCCAGCAGTTACGGGCGGGGGGGCAGCCGAGAGACCCAGTACTTC. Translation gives CASSYGRGGSRETQYF.

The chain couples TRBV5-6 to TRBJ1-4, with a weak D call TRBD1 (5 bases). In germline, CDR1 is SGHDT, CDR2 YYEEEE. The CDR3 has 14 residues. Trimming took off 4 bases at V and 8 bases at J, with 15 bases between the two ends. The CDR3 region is CASSPMGGAEKLFF. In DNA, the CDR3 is TGTGCCAGCAGCCCCATGGGAGGGGCGGAAAAACTGTTTTTT.

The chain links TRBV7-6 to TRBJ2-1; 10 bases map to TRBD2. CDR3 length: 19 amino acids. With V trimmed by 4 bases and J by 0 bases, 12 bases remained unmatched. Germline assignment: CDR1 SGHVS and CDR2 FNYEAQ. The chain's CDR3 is CASSSRTAGGMVSYNEQFF. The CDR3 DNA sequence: TGTGCCAGCAGCTCACGTACAGCGGGGGGGATGGTCTCCTACAATGAGCAGTTCTTC.

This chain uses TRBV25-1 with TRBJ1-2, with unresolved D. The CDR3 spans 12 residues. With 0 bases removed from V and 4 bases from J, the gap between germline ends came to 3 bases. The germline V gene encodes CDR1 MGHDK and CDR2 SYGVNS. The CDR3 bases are TGTGCCAGCAGTGAATATACCTATGGCTACACCTTC. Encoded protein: CASSEYTYGYTF.

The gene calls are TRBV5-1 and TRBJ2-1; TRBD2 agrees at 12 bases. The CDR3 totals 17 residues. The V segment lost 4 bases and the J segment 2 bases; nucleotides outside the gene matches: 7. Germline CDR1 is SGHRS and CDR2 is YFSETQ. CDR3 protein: CASSRTTSGGTYNEQFF. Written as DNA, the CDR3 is TGCGCCAGCAGCCGAACAACTAGCGGGGGGACCTACAATGAGCAGTTCTTC.

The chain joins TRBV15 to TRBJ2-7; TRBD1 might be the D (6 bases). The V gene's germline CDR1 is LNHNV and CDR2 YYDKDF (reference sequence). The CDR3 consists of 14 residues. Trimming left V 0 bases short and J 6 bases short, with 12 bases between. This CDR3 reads CATSRDRWGREQYF. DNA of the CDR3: TGTGCCACCAGCAGAGATCGATGGGGGCGCGAGCAGTACTTC. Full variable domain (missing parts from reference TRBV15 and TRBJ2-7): DAMVIQNPRYQVTQFGKPVTLSCSQTLNHNVMYWYQQKSSQAPKLLFHYYDKDFNNEADTPDNFQSRRPNTSFCFLDIRSPGLGDTAMYLCATSRDRWGREQYFGPGTRLTVT.

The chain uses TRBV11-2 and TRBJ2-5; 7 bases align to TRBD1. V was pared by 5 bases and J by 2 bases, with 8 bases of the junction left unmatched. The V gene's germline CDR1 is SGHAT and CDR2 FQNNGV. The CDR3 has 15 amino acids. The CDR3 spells CASSRVGTEQETQYF. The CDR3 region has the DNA TGTGCCAGCAGCAGGGTCGGGACAGAGCAAGAGACCCAGTACTTC.

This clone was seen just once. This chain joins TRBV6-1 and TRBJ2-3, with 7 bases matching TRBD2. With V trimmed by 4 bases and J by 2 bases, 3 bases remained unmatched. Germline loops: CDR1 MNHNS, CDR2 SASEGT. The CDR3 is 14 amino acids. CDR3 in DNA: TGTGCCAGCAGTGGGCTAGCGGCCACAGATACGCAGTATTTT. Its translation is CASSGLAATDTQYF.

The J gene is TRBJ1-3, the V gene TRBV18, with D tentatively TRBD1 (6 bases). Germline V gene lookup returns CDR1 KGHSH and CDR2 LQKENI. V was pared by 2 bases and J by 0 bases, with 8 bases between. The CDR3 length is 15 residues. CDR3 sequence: CASSPGQLSGNTIYF. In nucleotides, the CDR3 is TGTGCCAGCTCACCAGGACAGCTCTCTGGAAACACCATATATTTT.

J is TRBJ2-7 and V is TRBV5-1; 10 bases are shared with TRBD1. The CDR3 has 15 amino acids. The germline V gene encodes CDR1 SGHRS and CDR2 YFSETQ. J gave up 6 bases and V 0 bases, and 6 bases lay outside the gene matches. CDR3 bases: TGCGCCAGCAGCTTGGAGGGACAGGGGATCGGCGAGCAGTACTTC. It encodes CASSLEGQGIGEQYF.

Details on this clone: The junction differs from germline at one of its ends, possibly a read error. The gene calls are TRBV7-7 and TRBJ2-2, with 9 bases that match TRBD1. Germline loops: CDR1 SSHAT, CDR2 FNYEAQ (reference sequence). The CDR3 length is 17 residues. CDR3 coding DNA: TGTGCTAGCAGCTTACGCATGGACAGGGGAGACACCGGGGAGCTGTTTTTT. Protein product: CASSLRMDRGDTGELFF.

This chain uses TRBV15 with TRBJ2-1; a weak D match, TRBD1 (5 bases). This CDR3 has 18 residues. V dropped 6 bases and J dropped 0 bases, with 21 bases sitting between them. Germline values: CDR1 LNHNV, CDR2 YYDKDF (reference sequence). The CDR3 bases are TGTGCCACCAGAACCGATACGAAGACAGTGGTCTCCTACAATGAGCAGTTCTTC. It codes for CATRTDTKTVVSYNEQFF.